Listed here are 24 T cell receptor beta chains from one sample, sequenced in a study of cytomegalovirus exposure and HLA in healthy donors. Only in-frame clones appear in the TCRdb table, and some are missing; sequencing was by immunoSEQ multiplex PCR. The data show 99,000 or so clones, 85% to 90% seen once. Source material: PBMCs. These receptors all come from a woman aged 18-30 years in good health and CMV-seropositive.

This chain links TRBV7-8 with TRBJ2-1, with 7 bases lining up with TRBD1. Germline assignment: CDR1 SGHVS and CDR2 FQNEAQ. This CDR3 has 17 amino acids. Trimming took 4 bases from V and 0 from J; bases not matched to a gene: 9. The CDR3 region is CASSSFRDSSSYNEQFF. The CDR3 coding sequence is TGTGCCAGCAGCTCATTCCGGGACAGCAGCTCCTACAATGAGCAGTTCTTC.

The gene calls are TRBV11-2 and TRBJ1-1, with D perhaps matching TRBD1 (5 bases). Germline values: CDR1 SGHAT, CDR2 FQNNGV. The CDR3 is made up of 13 amino acids. V was clipped by 1 base and J by 10 bases, with 13 bases between them. The CDR3 region has the DNA TGTGCCAGCAGCTTAGGGCAGGGTTTTTCAGCTTTCTTT. It is translated as CASSLGQGFSAFF. Together with reference TRBV11-2 and TRBJ1-1, the CDR3 gives the full variable domain: EAGVAQSPRYKIIEKRQSVAFWCNPISGHATLYWYQQILGQGPKLLIQFQNNGVVDDSQLPKDRFSAERLKGVDSTLKIQPAKLEDSAVYLCASSLGQGFSAFFGQGTRLTVV.

This chain links TRBV6-5 with TRBJ2-1; 7 bases fit TRBD1. CDR1 and CDR2 (germline): MNHEY, SVGAGI. V lost 7 bases, J lost 4 bases, and 7 bases stayed unmatched. The CDR3 sequence is 14 residues long. CDR3 sequence: CASKPGQPYNEQFF. CDR3 nucleotides: TGTGCCAGCAAACCGGGACAGCCTTACAATGAGCAGTTCTTC.

The J gene is TRBJ2-3, the V gene TRBV6-4; 10 bases match TRBD2. The germline gives CDR1 MRHNA, CDR2 SNTAGT. The CDR3 spans 15 residues. V gave up 10 bases and J gave up 4 bases; unmatched junction bases: 11. The CDR3 DNA sequence: TGTGCCACCCGTGTCAGAGCGGGAGGGTCAGATACGCAGTATTTT. This gives the protein CATRVRAGGSDTQYF.

The chain couples TRBV6-1 to TRBJ2-2; TRBD2 aligns across 10 bases. With 4 bases clipped from V and 4 bases from J, the junction kept 3 bases outside the gene matches. Germline V lookup: CDR1 MNHNS, CDR2 SASEGT. The length of the CDR3 is 15 residues. The CDR3 nucleotides are TGTGCCAGCAGTGTTCTAGCGGGAGCCACCGGGGAGCTGTTTTTT. Protein product: CASSVLAGATGELFF.

The chain is built from TRBV28 and TRBJ2-7, with no clear D. This CDR3 is built from 14 residues. Between the trimmed V and J ends, which lost 10 bases and 9 bases, there was a span of 25 bases. CDR1 and CDR2 (germline): MDHEN, SYDVKM. Here the CDR3 DNA reads TGTGCCACCATAAACCGTTGGCCCCCGTTCAGGCAGTACTTC. Amino acid sequence: CATINRWPPFRQYF.

About this clone: Germline and junction disagree at one end, which may indicate a read error. The CDR3 region is CASSLAFRTGNEKLFF. The DNA of the CDR3 is TGTGCCAGCAGCCTAGCTTTTAGGACAGGGAATGAAAAACTGTTTTTT. The chain combines TRBV7-9 with TRBJ1-4, with TRBD1 matching 8 bases. CDR1 is SEHNR and CDR2 is FQNEAQ in the germline V gene (reference sequence). The CDR3 consists of 16 residues.

The chain combines TRBV6-5 with TRBJ2-7; tentatively, D is TRBD1 (6 bases). CDR1 and CDR2 from the germline V gene are MNHEY and SVGAGI. CDR3 length equals 15 residues. The V end was cut by 0 bases, the J end by 2 bases, with 11 bases between. Here the CDR3 reads CASSYSMWTAYEQYF. The DNA for the CDR3 is TGTGCCAGCAGTTACTCGATGTGGACAGCCTACGAGCAGTACTTC.

The chain couples TRBV29-1 to TRBJ1-2; the D is unclear. CDR1 and CDR2 from the germline V gene are SQVTM and ANQGSEA. The CDR3 totals 11 residues. Trimming shortened V by 6 bases and J by 8 bases, and 13 bases separated the two germline ends. The CDR3 protein is CSVSGERGYTF. The CDR3 region has the DNA TGCAGCGTGTCCGGGGAGCGGGGCTACACCTTC.

This clone was seen once. CDR3 in DNA: TGTGCCAGTAGTATGAGGGAGCCGGGTGCTGAAGCTTTCTTT. Protein product: CASSMREPGAEAFF. V and J are TRBV19 and TRBJ1-1; unclear D gene. Trimming stripped 3 bases from V and 6 bases from J, with 14 bases between. The CDR3 is 14 residues long. Germline-derived CDR1 and CDR2 are LNHDA and SQIVND (reference sequence). The entire variable domain, with the rest obtained from reference TRBV19 and TRBJ1-1, is as follows: DGGITQSPKYLFRKEGQNVTLSCEQNLNHDAMYWYRQDPGQGLRLIYYSQIVNDFQKGDIAEGYSVSREKKESFPLTVTSAQKNPTAFYLCASSMREPGAEAFFGQGTRLTVV.

The chain links TRBV11-2 to TRBJ2-2, with a possible D match to TRBD2 (5 bases). Germline V gene sequence: CDR1 SGHAT, CDR2 FQNNGV. V lost 5 bases and J 8 bases, leaving 12 bases between the germline ends. This CDR3 comprises 13 residues. As DNA, the CDR3 is TGTGCCAGCAGCCCGAGGGCTCAAGGGGAGCTGTTTTTT. Translation gives CASSPRAQGELFF.

This chain links TRBV11-3 with TRBJ2-5, with a possible D match to TRBD2 (5 bases). The CDR3 runs 14 residues. Germline-derived CDR1 and CDR2 are SGHNT and YENEEA. Trimming shortened V by 5 bases and J by 1 base, and 11 bases separated the two germline ends. CDR3 coding DNA: TGTGCCAGCAGCCAACTACTAGTCCAAGAGACCCAGTACTTC. Its translation is CASSQLLVQETQYF.

This sequence joins TRBV2 and TRBJ2-1; a possible D gene is TRBD2 (6 bases). Trimming pared 9 bases from V and 0 bases from J, leaving 27 bases between. The CDR3 is 19 residues long. Germline lookup yields CDR1 SNHLY and CDR2 FYNNEI. The CDR3 bases are TGTGCCAGGTTGGAGCCGCACGGAGGGAGACACTACTCCTACAATGAGCAGTTCTTC. It codes for CARLEPHGGRHYSYNEQFF.

The chain uses TRBV5-6 and TRBJ2-7, with TRBD1 matching 9 bases. This CDR3 spans 14 amino acids. CDR1 is SGHDT, CDR2 YYEEEE, per germline. V shed 5 bases and J 0 bases; nucleotides not matched to a gene: 3. CDR3 protein: CASRTGGASYEQYF. CDR3 nucleotide sequence: TGTGCCAGCAGAACAGGGGGCGCCTCCTACGAGCAGTACTTC.

This chain joins TRBV28 and TRBJ2-7, with D maybe TRBD2 (6 bases). The germline CDR1 and CDR2 sequences are MDHEN and SYDVKM. Deletions cut 3 bases from V and 2 bases from J, with 11 bases between. The CDR3 loop spans 14 amino acids. This CDR3 reads CASSFGGGAYEQYF. The CDR3 DNA is TGTGCCAGCAGTTTTGGCGGCGGGGCCTACGAGCAGTACTTC.

The chain employs TRBV13 and TRBJ2-3, with D tentatively TRBD2 (6 bases). V shed 2 bases and J shed 7 bases, with 13 bases lying between them. CDR3 length: 14 residues. In germline, CDR1 is PRHDT, CDR2 FYEKMQ (reference sequence). CDR3 DNA: TGTGCCAGCAGCTTACTCGCGGAGGGGTATACGCAGTATTTT. Translation: CASSLLAEGYTQYF.

This chain links TRBV11-2 with TRBJ1-1; no clear D gene. There are 15 residues in the CDR3. The germline V gene encodes CDR1 SGHAT and CDR2 FQNNGV. Trimming pared 0 bases from V and 0 bases from J, leaving 8 bases between. The chain's CDR3 is CASSLEASMNTEAFF. The CDR3 DNA is TGTGCCAGCAGCTTAGAAGCAAGCATGAACACTGAAGCTTTCTTT.

The gene calls are TRBV4-1 and TRBJ2-3; 9 positions agree with TRBD1. CDR1 and CDR2 (germline): MGHRA, YSYEKL. V lost 1 base and J lost 4; bases outside the gene matches: 0. The CDR3 is made up of 14 amino acids. In DNA, the CDR3 is TGCGCCAGCAGCCAAGGGACAGGGGCAGATACGCAGTATTTT. Translating gives CASSQGTGADTQYF.

This clone was seen only once. CDR3 region: CASQGLAIGEGETQYF. CDR3 nucleotides: TGTGCCAGCCAAGGGCTAGCTATCGGGGAAGGAGAGACCCAGTACTTC. The chain joins TRBV21-1 to TRBJ2-5; TRBD2 is taken as the D call from the table, unchecked against the DNA. TRBV21-1 is shown as a pseudogene. The CDR3 covers 16 residues.

The J gene is TRBJ2-3, the V gene TRBV11-2, with D perhaps matching TRBD2 (6 bases). Germline CDR1 reads SGHAT; CDR2 reads FQNNGV. CDR3 length: 17 amino acids. Between the trimmed V and J ends, which lost 5 bases and 5 bases, there was a span of 23 bases. The CDR3 sequence is CASSPEAGTWSEDTQYF. The CDR3 DNA is TGTGCCAGCAGCCCTGAGGCCGGGACTTGGAGTGAAGATACGCAGTATTTT.

This chain links TRBV5-4 with TRBJ2-5, with D hard to call. CDR3 length: 13 residues. V was cut by 1 base and J by 5 bases, with 9 bases left in between. Germline assignment: CDR1 SGHNT and CDR2 YYREEE (reference sequence). The CDR3 loop reads CASSLTRSETQYF. DNA of the CDR3: TGTGCCAGCAGCTTGACGCGGTCGGAGACCCAGTACTTC.

The chain joins TRBV27 to TRBJ2-1; TRBD2 aligns across 12 bases. The CDR3 extends over 15 amino acids. The V gene end was trimmed by 6 bases and the J gene end by 6 bases; junction bases not matched to a gene: 6. Germline lookup yields CDR1 MNHEY and CDR2 SMNVEV (reference sequence). The CDR3 DNA reads TGTGCCAGCAGACTAGCGGGGGGAGGCCCCAATGAGCAGTTCTTC. It translates to CASRLAGGGPNEQFF.

This chain connects TRBV6-5 to TRBJ2-1; 8 bases line up with TRBD1. Looked up from germline, CDR1 is MNHEY and CDR2 is SVGAGI. The CDR3 is 16 residues long. J was trimmed by 4 bases and V by 2 bases; bases with no gene match: 7. The CDR3 is CASSYSRDRLYNEQFF. The DNA of the CDR3 is TGTGCCAGCAGTTACAGCCGGGACAGGCTTTACAATGAGCAGTTCTTC.

This chain joins TRBV7-7 and TRBJ2-1; D is ambiguous. Germline V gene sequence: CDR1 SSHAT, CDR2 FNYEAQ (reference sequence). The CDR3 runs to 13 residues. V was pared by 2 bases and J by 7 bases, with 9 bases between. CDR3 sequence (DNA): TGTGCCAGCAGCTTAACGTCCGCGAATGAGCAGTTCTTC. This sequence encodes CASSLTSANEQFF.